This TCR beta chain was profiled in a study of T cell repertoires in cytomegalovirus infection (dated by TCRdb to the late 2010s). A note on the overall study: Donor HLA type was relevant to the analysis, because carriage of CMV infection together with the matching HLA type was indicated by public TCR beta signatures. The paper's findings and limits, for the study overall: In both this cohort and an independent cohort of 352 donors, the cumulative frequency of public TCR beta family members distinguished carriers of CMV infection plus the relevant HLA type. The ex vivo response was dominated by HLA-C-restricted CMV-specific TCR beta clonotypes, which also provided the single most frequent clonotype in two of eight donors.

The run used an Illumina HiSeq 1500. TCRdb reran the public reads through fastp at Q25 and MiXCR, keeping productive beta chains. Rows are unified per CDR3 protein, each entry keeping the most common DNA and genes. This sample comprises some 450,000 distinct CDR3 sequences, 31% of them detected only once. The leading ten clones occupy roughly an eighth of the sample. CDR1 and CDR2, per the germline V gene, are SGHAT and FQNNGV. The CDR3 measures 15 amino acids from cysteine to phenylalanine. Here the CDR3 DNA is all that survives: 45 bases in frame from base 1. Turning to this clonotype: Its cognate antigen has yet to be identified. One junction end does not reproduce the germline sequence, and a read error may be involved.

This chain joins TRBV11-2 to TRBJ1-2, with a tentative D gene TRBD1 over 6 matching bases. The clonotype originates from a human donor in good health (CMV status not recorded). Some clones in this sample may be carry-over from other donors' samples. Material for sequencing was PBMCs. The DNA sequence follows: TGTTCCAGCAGCTCAGGACAGCTACACAACTATGGCTACACCTTC. It specifies CSSSSGQLHNYGYTF.